Below are 12 T cell receptor beta chains sequenced from a single sample in a study of PD-L1 blockade in urothelial cancer. Time point given: pretreatment peripheral blood. Produced via immunoSEQ multiplex PCR; TCRdb's table is partial and in-frame only. The sample consists of some 65,000 clones, 81% of them appearing once. The material was PBMCs, obtained around atezolizumab (anti-PD-L1) treatment. The origin of the receptors is a man between 65 and 79 years old with urothelial cancer.

The rearrangement links TRBV7-3 to TRBJ2-3; D is unresolved. Per the germline V gene, CDR1 is SGHTA and CDR2 is FQGTGA. Trimming took 5 bases from V and 0 from J, leaving 12 bases between them. CDR3 length: 15 amino acids. CDR3 sequence reads: CASSQGALSTDTQYF. The CDR3 nucleotides are TGTGCCAGCAGCCAAGGAGCGCTAAGCACAGATACGCAGTATTTT.

This chain uses TRBV2 with TRBJ2-5, with 10 bases matching TRBD2. Germline V lookup: CDR1 SNHLY, CDR2 FYNNEI. Unmatched junction bases numbered 3, after V lost 6 bases and J lost 2 bases. The CDR3 loop spans 14 amino acids. In nucleotides, the CDR3 is TGTGCCAGCAGCGGACTAGCGGCTCAAGAGACCCAGTACTTC. It yields the protein CASSGLAAQETQYF.

This rearrangement joins TRBV5-4 to TRBJ2-5; D unclear. Germline values: CDR1 SGHNT, CDR2 YYREEE (reference sequence). The CDR3 spans 15 residues. Between the trimmed V and J ends, which lost 0 bases and 4 bases, there was a span of 13 bases. CDR3: CASSLGGSPSETQYF. Written as DNA, the CDR3 is TGTGCCAGCAGCTTGGGTGGTAGCCCGTCAGAGACCCAGTACTTC.

In this sample, this clone turned up a few times. V gene TRBV28 combines with J gene TRBJ2-7, with D possibly TRBD2 on 5 matching bases. Trimming left V 2 bases short and J 2 bases short, with 16 bases between. Germline V CDR1 and CDR2: MDHEN, SYDVKM. This CDR3 is built from 16 residues. In DNA, the CDR3 is TGTGCCAGCAGTTTAATTAACGGGAACAAAGCCTACGAGCAGTACTTC. Its translation is CASSLINGNKAYEQYF.

This chain uses TRBV13 with TRBJ2-2; TRBD1 matches at 9 bases. Trimming cost V 5 bases and J 4 bases; bases outside gene matches: 5. The CDR3 sequence is 15 residues long. CDR1 is PRHDT, CDR2 FYEKMQ, per germline (reference sequence). The chain's CDR3 is CASSLTGGFTGELFF. Written as DNA, the CDR3 is TGTGCCAGCAGCCTGACAGGGGGTTTCACCGGGGAGCTGTTTTTT.

The gene calls are TRBV11-2 and TRBJ2-7; TRBD1 matches at 9 bases. J lost 0 bases, V lost 2 bases, and 11 bases had no gene match. The length of the CDR3 is 18 residues. The germline CDR1 and CDR2 sequences are SGHAT and FQNNGV. CDR3 region: CASSLSGTGSSHSYEQYF. In DNA form, the CDR3 reads TGTGCCAGCAGCTTATCTGGGACAGGGTCCTCCCACTCCTACGAGCAGTACTTC.

The V and J genes are TRBV19 and TRBJ1-1, with 7 bases fitting TRBD1. Germline V gene lookup returns CDR1 LNHDA and CDR2 SQIVND (reference sequence). V shed 4 bases, J shed 4 bases, and the junction held 15 bases outside the gene matches. The CDR3 runs to 17 residues. For the CDR3, the DNA is TGTGCCAGTAGTACGAACGCAGAGAGGGGGCTTGGCACTGAAGCTTTCTTT. Translating gives CASSTNAERGLGTEAFF.

The chain is built from TRBV6-1 and TRBJ1-1; tentative D call: TRBD1 (6 bases). Germline V lookup: CDR1 MNHNS, CDR2 SASEGT. CDR3 length: 15 residues. Trimming stripped 5 bases from V and 3 bases from J, with 16 bases between. CDR3 DNA sequence: TGTGCCAGCAGTTCCTTGGGGGGGGGCCACACTGAAGCTTTCTTT. Translating gives CASSSLGGGHTEAFF.

CDR3 amino acids: CASRLAHSGSYSGNEQFF. CDR3 sequence (DNA): TGTGCAAGTCGCTTAGCGCACAGCGGGAGCTATTCTGGGAATGAGCAGTTCTTC. The V and J genes are TRBV12-2 and TRBJ2-1; TRBD2, the table's D call, lacks a check against the DNA. TRBV12-2 is listed as a pseudogene. This CDR3 region has 18 residues.

The chain uses TRBV5-3 and TRBJ2-5; D might be TRBD2 (5 bases). TRBV5-3 is recorded as an ORF, its role being uncertain. The CDR3 length is 11 residues. V lost 3 bases and J lost 9, with 9 bases in between. CDR3 region: CARSSKLAQYF. CDR3 nucleotide sequence: TGTGCCAGAAGCTCCAAACTAGCCCAGTACTTC.

This clone was recorded a few times. DNA for the CDR3: TGTGCCAGCAGCAGGGACAGACGCTATGGCTACACCTTC. It translates to CASSRDRRYGYTF. The rearrangement links TRBV7-2 to TRBJ1-2; 7 bases match TRBD1. The CDR3 loop spans 13 amino acids. J was trimmed by 4 bases and V by 5 bases; bases with no gene match: 4. Germline-derived CDR1 and CDR2 are SGHTA and FQGNSA.

The chain employs TRBV15 and TRBJ1-2; TRBD1 might be the D (5 bases). V gave up 0 bases and J gave up 4 bases, with 6 bases separating them. The CDR3 has 13 amino acids. Germline CDR1 is LNHNV and CDR2 is YYDKDF (reference sequence). The CDR3 DNA reads TGTGCCACCAGCAGAGATCAGGGCTATGGCTACACCTTC. This translates into CATSRDQGYGYTF. Based on the CDR3 plus reference TRBV15 and TRBJ1-2, the full variable domain is DAMVIQNPRYQVTQFGKPVTLSCSQTLNHNVMYWYQQKSSQAPKLLFHYYDKDFNNEADTPDNFQSRRPNTSFCFLDIRSPGLGDTAMYLCATSRDQGYGYTFGSGTRLTVV.